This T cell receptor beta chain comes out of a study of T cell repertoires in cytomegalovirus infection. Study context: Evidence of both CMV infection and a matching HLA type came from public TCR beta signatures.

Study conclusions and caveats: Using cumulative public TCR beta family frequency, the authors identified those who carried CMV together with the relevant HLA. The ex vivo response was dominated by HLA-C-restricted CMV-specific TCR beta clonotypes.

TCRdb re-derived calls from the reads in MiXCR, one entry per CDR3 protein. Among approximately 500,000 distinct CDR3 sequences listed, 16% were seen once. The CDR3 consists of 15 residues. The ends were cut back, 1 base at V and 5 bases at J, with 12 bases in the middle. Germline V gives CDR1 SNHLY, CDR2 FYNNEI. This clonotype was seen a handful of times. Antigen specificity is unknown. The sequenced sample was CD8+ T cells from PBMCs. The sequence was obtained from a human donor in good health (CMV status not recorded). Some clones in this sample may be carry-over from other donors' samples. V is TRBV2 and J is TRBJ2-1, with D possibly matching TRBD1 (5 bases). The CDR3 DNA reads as TGTGCCAGCAGTGAAGGGGTGGGGCTTGACAATGAGCAGTTCTTC. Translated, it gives CASSEGVGLDNEQFF.